In its sample, the clone carrying this T cell receptor (beta chain) was seen once. The data are from a study of blood T cell repertoires in COVID-19. Study information: Samples came from the United States, Italy and Spain, spanning acute and convalescent COVID-19. PBMCs, B-cell-depleted T cells, or T cells provided the cDNA or gDNA that made up the material.

Cohorts were based on clinical histories the participants reported. Only in-frame clones appear in the TCRdb table, and some are missing; sequencing was by immunoSEQ multiplex PCR. The sample yields approximately 200,000 clones, 85% to 90% seen once. This CDR3 contains 17 residues. Germline assignment: CDR1 MDHEN and CDR2 SYDVKM. V lost 5 bases and J lost 3; bases outside the gene matches: 5. The receptor comes from a man under 40 who had recovered from COVID-19. The sequenced sample consisted of PBMCs or T cells enriched from blood (not recorded which). The gene calls are TRBV28 and TRBJ2-1; TRBD2 aligns across 15 bases. CDR3 residues: CASSRGLAGGLYNEQFF. The DNA for the CDR3 is TGTGCCAGCAGTAGGGGACTAGCGGGGGGACTCTACAATGAGCAGTTCTTC.